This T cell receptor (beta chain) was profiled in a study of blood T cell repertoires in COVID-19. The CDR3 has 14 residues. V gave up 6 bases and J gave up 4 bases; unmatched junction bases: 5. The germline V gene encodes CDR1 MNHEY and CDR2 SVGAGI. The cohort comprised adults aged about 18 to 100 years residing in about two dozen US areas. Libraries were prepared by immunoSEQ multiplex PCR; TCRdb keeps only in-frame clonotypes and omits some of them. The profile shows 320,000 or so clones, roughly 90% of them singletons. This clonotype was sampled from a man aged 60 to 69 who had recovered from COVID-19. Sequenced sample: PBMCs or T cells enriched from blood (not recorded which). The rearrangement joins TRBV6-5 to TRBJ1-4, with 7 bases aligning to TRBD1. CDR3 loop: CASRRDRVNEKLFF. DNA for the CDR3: TGTGCCAGCAGACGGGACAGAGTTAATGAAAAACTGTTTTTT.